This is a list of T cell receptor beta chains from one sample in a study of hypomethylating agent response in myelodysplastic syndrome. The repertoire was sequenced with immunoSEQ multiplex PCR; TCRdb's copy has only in-frame clones and lacks some. The table has approximately 6,800 clones, more than 85% seen once. The source material was bone marrow, sampled before or after starting hypomethylating agent treatment for myelodysplastic syndrome (not recorded which). These receptors originate from a human donor with myelodysplastic syndrome. Both conserved end residues are part of each CDR3. Each record gives: CDR3 length, J gene, clone size, D gene, V gene, CDR3 DNA, CDR3 protein. The D gene is left open where the match is weak. The size of a clone is reported for some rows only, either as once, few or many, or as a class for expanded clones.

CDR3 length: 15
J gene: TRBJ1-6
clone size: .
D gene: .
V gene: TRBV5-6
CDR3 DNA: TGTGCCAGCACCCTTGGACAGAGCTATAATTCACCCCTCCACTTT
CDR3 protein: CASTLGQSYNSPLHF

CDR3 length: 13
J gene: TRBJ1-2
clone size: .
D gene: TRBD1
V gene: TRBV19
CDR3 DNA: TGTGCCAGTCGGACAGGAGGATACTATGGCTACACCTTC
CDR3 protein: CASRTGGYYGYTF

CDR3 length: 14
J gene: TRBJ2-3
clone size: .
D gene: TRBD1
V gene: TRBV28
CDR3 DNA: TGTGCCAGTCTGACAGGGGGGAGCACAGATACGCAGTATTTT
CDR3 protein: CASLTGGSTDTQYF

CDR3 length: 16
J gene: TRBJ1-1
clone size: .
D gene: .
V gene: TRBV11-2
CDR3 DNA: TGTGCCAGCAGCCCTTGGGCCCCCCTGGAGGGCACTGAAGCTTTCTTT
CDR3 protein: CASSPWAPLEGTEAFF

CDR3 length: 12
J gene: TRBJ1-1
clone size: .
D gene: .
V gene: TRBV10-3
CDR3 DNA: TGTGCCATCAGTGAGTCGCAGGGTGAAGCTTTCTTT
CDR3 protein: CAISESQGEAFF

CDR3 length: 15
J gene: TRBJ2-3
clone size: .
D gene: TRBD2
V gene: TRBV10-3
CDR3 DNA: TGTGCCATCAGTGAGTCGCCACCCCGGGAGGGTACGCAGTATTTT
CDR3 protein: CAISESPPREGTQYF

CDR3 length: 15
J gene: TRBJ1-5
clone size: .
D gene: .
V gene: TRBV9
CDR3 DNA: TGTGCCAGCAGCGAGGGGACGGAGGCCAATCAGCCCCAGCATTTT
CDR3 protein: CASSEGTEANQPQHF

CDR3 length: 12
J gene: TRBJ2-2
clone size: .
D gene: .
V gene: TRBV7-8
CDR3 DNA: TGTGCCAGCAGCTTGGATGTCGGGGAGCTGTTTTTT
CDR3 protein: CASSLDVGELFF

CDR3 length: 16
J gene: TRBJ2-6
clone size: .
D gene: .
V gene: TRBV4-1
CDR3 DNA: TGCGCCAGCAGCCAATCGAGTGAGGGTGGGGCCAACGTCCTGACTTTC
CDR3 protein: CASSQSSEGGANVLTF

CDR3 length: 15
J gene: TRBJ1-1
clone size: few
D gene: TRBD1
V gene: TRBV5-4
CDR3 DNA: TGTGCCAGCAGCTTGGCAGGGGGAGGGAACACTGAAGCTTTCTTT
CDR3 protein: CASSLAGGGNTEAFF

CDR3 length: 13
J gene: TRBJ1-6
clone size: .
D gene: .
V gene: TRBV18
CDR3 DNA: TGTGCCAGCTCACCAGACTTCCTTTCACCCCTCCACTTT
CDR3 protein: CASSPDFLSPLHF

CDR3 length: 14
J gene: TRBJ2-1
clone size: .
D gene: .
V gene: TRBV6-1
CDR3 DNA: TGTGCCAGCAGTCAGGGGTCTACCTACAATGAGCAGTTCTTC
CDR3 protein: CASSQGSTYNEQFF

CDR3 length: 13
J gene: TRBJ1-2
clone size: .
D gene: .
V gene: TRBV30
CDR3 DNA: TGTGCCTGGAGTGCCTATGCGACAGGTAGCTACACCTTC
CDR3 protein: CAWSAYATGSYTF

CDR3 length: 15
J gene: TRBJ2-5
clone size: .
D gene: TRBD2
V gene: TRBV7-8
CDR3 DNA: TGTGCCAGCAGCTTAGGGGAGGGTTTTCCAGAGACCCAGTACTTC
CDR3 protein: CASSLGEGFPETQYF

CDR3 length: 17
J gene: TRBJ1-5
clone size: few
D gene: .
V gene: TRBV4-1
CDR3 DNA: TGCGCCAGCAGCGGGACATTCCCTACGACGGGCAATCAGCCCCAGCATTTT
CDR3 protein: CASSGTFPTTGNQPQHF

CDR3 length: 14
J gene: TRBJ1-2
clone size: .
D gene: .
V gene: TRBV5-6
CDR3 DNA: TGTGCCAGCAGTCCCGTGGGGACGGATAATGGCTACACCTTC
CDR3 protein: CASSPVGTDNGYTF

CDR3 length: 13
J gene: TRBJ1-2
clone size: .
D gene: TRBD1
V gene: TRBV9
CDR3 DNA: TGTGCCAGCAGCGTAGGGAGAGGGGGCGGCTACACCTTC
CDR3 protein: CASSVGRGGGYTF

CDR3 length: 14
J gene: TRBJ1-6
clone size: .
D gene: TRBD1
V gene: TRBV28
CDR3 DNA: TGTGCCAGCACCCTCGGACAGGACAATTCACCCCTCCACTTT
CDR3 protein: CASTLGQDNSPLHF

CDR3 length: 13
J gene: TRBJ1-6
clone size: .
D gene: .
V gene: TRBV6-5
CDR3 DNA: TGTGCCAGCAGTTCGACACGGAGGTCACCCCTCCACTTT
CDR3 protein: CASSSTRRSPLHF

CDR3 length: 12
J gene: TRBJ2-5
clone size: .
D gene: .
V gene: TRBV2
CDR3 DNA: TGTGCCAGCAGGGATAACAGAGAGACCCAGTACTTC
CDR3 protein: CASRDNRETQYF

CDR3 length: 14
J gene: TRBJ1-6
clone size: .
D gene: TRBD1
V gene: TRBV30
CDR3 DNA: TGTGCCTGGAGTAAGGGACAGGAGAATTCACCCCTCCACTTT
CDR3 protein: CAWSKGQENSPLHF

CDR3 length: 16
J gene: TRBJ2-2
clone size: once
D gene: .
V gene: TRBV14
CDR3 DNA: TGTGCCAGCAGCCGGCGGGGTACCTCGAACACCGGGGAGCTGTTTTTT
CDR3 protein: CASSRRGTSNTGELFF

CDR3 length: 16
J gene: TRBJ2-1
clone size: .
D gene: TRBD2
V gene: TRBV11-2
CDR3 DNA: TGTGCCAGCAGCTTTTTTCCGCGGGGGGGCCAGAATGAGCAGTTCTTC
CDR3 protein: CASSFFPRGGQNEQFF

CDR3 length: 13
J gene: TRBJ2-3
clone size: .
D gene: TRBD2
V gene: TRBV29-1
CDR3 DNA: TGCAGCTCTCGACTAGCCACCACAGATACGCAGTATTTT
CDR3 protein: CSSRLATTDTQYF

CDR3 length: 13
J gene: TRBJ1-2
clone size: .
D gene: .
V gene: TRBV5-1
CDR3 DNA: TGCGCCAGCAGCTTGGACAGGGCCTATGGCTACACCTTC
CDR3 protein: CASSLDRAYGYTF

CDR3 length: 13
J gene: TRBJ1-1
clone size: .
D gene: .
V gene: TRBV9
CDR3 DNA: TGTGCCAGCAGCGCAATGGGGGGCACTGAAGCTTTCTTT
CDR3 protein: CASSAMGGTEAFF

CDR3 length: 12
J gene: TRBJ1-2
clone size: .
D gene: .
V gene: TRBV9
CDR3 DNA: TGTGCCAGCAGCGTAACCAGGGGTGGCTACACCTTC
CDR3 protein: CASSVTRGGYTF

CDR3 length: 14
J gene: TRBJ2-3
clone size: .
D gene: .
V gene: TRBV6-1
CDR3 DNA: TGTGCCAGCAGTGAAGGTACGGGCGCAGATACGCAGTATTTT
CDR3 protein: CASSEGTGADTQYF

CDR3 length: 13
J gene: TRBJ1-1
clone size: few
D gene: .
V gene: TRBV2
CDR3 DNA: TGTGCCAGCAGTGAAATTAGGAACACTGAAGCTTTCTTT
CDR3 protein: CASSEIRNTEAFF

CDR3 length: 16
J gene: TRBJ1-1
clone size: .
D gene: TRBD1
V gene: TRBV19
CDR3 DNA: TGTGCCAGTGATCCCGGGACAGGGTCAGGACGGGCTGAAGCTTTCTTT
CDR3 protein: CASDPGTGSGRAEAFF

CDR3 length: 12
J gene: TRBJ2-7
clone size: few
D gene: .
V gene: TRBV19
CDR3 DNA: TGTGCCAGTAGTAGGGGCCCATTGGACCTGTACTTC
CDR3 protein: CASSRGPLDLYF

CDR3 length: 15
J gene: TRBJ1-1
clone size: .
D gene: TRBD1
V gene: TRBV7-8
CDR3 DNA: TGTGCCAGCAGCTTAGAACAGCAGGGGGGGACTGAAGCTTTCTTT
CDR3 protein: CASSLEQQGGTEAFF

CDR3 length: 16
J gene: TRBJ1-6
clone size: .
D gene: TRBD1
V gene: TRBV7-9
CDR3 DNA: TGTGCCAGCAGCTTAGCGCAGGACAGGGGGAATTCACCCCTCCACTTT
CDR3 protein: CASSLAQDRGNSPLHF

CDR3 length: 13
J gene: TRBJ2-5
clone size: .
D gene: TRBD2
V gene: TRBV11-3
CDR3 DNA: TGTGCCAGCAGCTTGGGGGGGGTACAGACCCAGTACTTC
CDR3 protein: CASSLGGVQTQYF

CDR3 length: 12
J gene: TRBJ2-5
clone size: .
D gene: .
V gene: TRBV7-2
CDR3 DNA: TGTGCCAGCACCTTTACCGGAGAGACCCAGTACTTC
CDR3 protein: CASTFTGETQYF

CDR3 length: 13
J gene: TRBJ2-5
clone size: .
D gene: .
V gene: TRBV27
CDR3 DNA: TGTGCCAGCAGTTTAAATCAGATAGAGACCCAGTACTTC
CDR3 protein: CASSLNQIETQYF

CDR3 length: 11
J gene: TRBJ1-2
clone size: .
D gene: .
V gene: TRBV10-3
CDR3 DNA: TGTGCCATTAGCCAAGGCGGGGGCTACACCTTC
CDR3 protein: CAISQGGGYTF

CDR3 length: 14
J gene: TRBJ2-1
clone size: once
D gene: TRBD2
V gene: TRBV7-3
CDR3 DNA: TGTGCCAGCAGCTTAGCGGGAGGTGTGGATGAGCAGTTCTTC
CDR3 protein: CASSLAGGVDEQFF

CDR3 length: 15
J gene: TRBJ2-3
clone size: .
D gene: .
V gene: TRBV5-1
CDR3 DNA: TGCGCCAGCAGCCGTAGGGGTGGGGGAACAGATACGCAGTATTTT
CDR3 protein: CASSRRGGGTDTQYF

CDR3 length: 13
J gene: TRBJ1-1
clone size: .
D gene: .
V gene: TRBV2
CDR3 DNA: TGTGCCAGCAGTGAAAGGGGAAGCAGTGAAGCTTTCTTT
CDR3 protein: CASSERGSSEAFF

CDR3 length: 10
J gene: TRBJ2-3
clone size: .
D gene: .
V gene: TRBV25-1
CDR3 DNA: TGTGCCAGCGGAGGGGGTACGCAGTATTTT
CDR3 protein: CASGGGTQYF

CDR3 length: 13
J gene: TRBJ2-3
clone size: .
D gene: .
V gene: TRBV6-5
CDR3 DNA: TGTGCCAGCAGTTACTCGAAGCTGGCACTGCGGTATTTT
CDR3 protein: CASSYSKLALRYF

CDR3 length: 13
J gene: TRBJ2-5
clone size: .
D gene: TRBD1
V gene: TRBV4-3
CDR3 DNA: TGCGCCAGCAGCCAACACAGGGGGGAGACCCAGTACTTC
CDR3 protein: CASSQHRGETQYF